This T cell receptor beta chain was recovered during a study of T cell responses to AZD1222 COVID-19 vaccine. General study findings and limits: Recipients of AZD1222 seropositive at baseline numbered only 5 or 6. The donors showed a predominance of white British ancestry and of females, with possible underestimation of clonal diversity. Without day 14 samples, only post-peak T cell repertoires were studied.

Some clones are missing from TCRdb's copy, which holds only in-frame ones; the method was immunoSEQ multiplex PCR. The table shows about 79,000 clones, with roughly 94% occurring only once. The ends lost 6 bases at V and 6 bases at J; junction bases unmatched: 4. This CDR3 has 15 amino acids. Germline CDR1 MNHNS, CDR2 SASEGT. Of note for this clone: Its antigen is not identified.

The source of this sequence is an adult in good health. The source was peripheral blood, collected on day 0 of MenACWY control vaccination. The chain combines TRBV6-1 with TRBJ2-3; the match to TRBD2 covers 15 bases. In DNA form, the CDR3 reads TGTGCCAGCAGACCCGGGACTAGCGGGAGGGATACGCAGTATTTT. It specifies CASRPGTSGRDTQYF.